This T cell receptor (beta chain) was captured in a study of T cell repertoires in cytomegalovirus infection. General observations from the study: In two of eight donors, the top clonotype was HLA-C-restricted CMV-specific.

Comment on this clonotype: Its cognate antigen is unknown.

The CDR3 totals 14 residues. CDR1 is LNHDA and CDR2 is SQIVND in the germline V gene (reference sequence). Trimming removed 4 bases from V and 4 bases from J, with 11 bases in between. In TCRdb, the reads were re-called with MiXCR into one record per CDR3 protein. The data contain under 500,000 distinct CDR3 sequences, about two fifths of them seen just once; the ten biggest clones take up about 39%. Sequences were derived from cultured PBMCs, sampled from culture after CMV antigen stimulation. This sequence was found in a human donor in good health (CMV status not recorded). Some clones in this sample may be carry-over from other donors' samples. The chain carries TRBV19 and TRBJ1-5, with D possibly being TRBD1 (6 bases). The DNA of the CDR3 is TGTGCCAGTAGTACCGGGACAAATAATCAGCCCCAGCATTTT. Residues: CASSTGTNNQPQHF.